This is a list of T cell receptor beta chains from one sample in a study of shared T cell receptors in the human thymus. Libraries were prepared by immunoSEQ multiplex PCR; TCRdb keeps only in-frame clonotypes and omits some of them. This table holds hundreds of thousands of clones, 70% to 90% found once. A further study also used this sample, focusing on human thymus T cells.

The sequencing input was thymocytes. The receptors were sampled from a girl in the first two years of life with a congenital heart defect. Each CDR3 is given without its conserved first and last residue. The order of the fields is J gene, V gene, CDR3 protein.

TRBJ2-7,TRBV4-1,ASSPRTGSSYEQY
TRBJ2-1,TRBV4-1,ASSQEGLLEPGILKF
TRBJ1-2,TRBV5-8,ASSLAPLYRVVGPYGYT
TRBJ1-2,TRBV20-1,SAGEQGTR
TRBJ1-1,TRBV28,ASSSPPGGYTEAF
TRBJ2-3,TRBV9,ASSPVAGTDTQY
TRBJ1-2,TRBV5-4,ASSHRDRGGGYT
TRBJ1-2,TRBV7-2,ASSPWEAPEHGYT
TRBJ2-7,TRBV6-6,ASNPGTGDYEQY
TRBJ1-1,TRBV28,ASSSRQGDTEAF
TRBJ2-2,TRBV2,ATSSGGNTGELF
TRBJ2-7,TRBV27,ASSFEGTLAYEQY
TRBJ2-4,TRBV9,ASSVWANSSLAKNIQY
TRBJ1-1,TRBV21-1,ASSKGTQGSRYNTKSTEAF
TRBJ1-6,TRBV7-2,ASSLLYNSPLH
TRBJ2-2,TRBV4-1,ASSQDRAKDRYTGELF
TRBJ2-5,TRBV10-3,AISASGLRQETQY
TRBJ1-4,TRBV28,ASSGSGQNEKLF
TRBJ2-7,TRBV27,ASSGTRYEQY
TRBJ1-2,TRBV5-4,ASSLAGGGYT
TRBJ1-4,TRBV2,ASKTRQDHEKLF
TRBJ2-7,TRBV10-1,ASSDRWQGAGEQY
TRBJ1-1,TRBV5-4,ASSSGLQGRDTEAF
TRBJ2-5,TRBV7-9,ASSRRGETQY
TRBJ1-3,TRBV25-1,ASRFQGGNTIY